The sequence of this T cell receptor (beta chain) was determined in a study of CD8+ T cells in alopecia areata. Study details: Administration of oral tofacitinib to treated patients was at 5 to 10 mg twice daily. Study-wide points: In scalp, tofacitinib significantly decreased clonality and expanded CD8+ clones among the top 100.

Germline assignment: CDR1 SGHDT and CDR2 YYEEEE. The V segment lost 4 bases and the J segment 4 bases; nucleotides outside the gene matches: 4. The CDR3 totals 15 residues. Extraction and reverse transcription of RNA yielded cDNA as the sequencing template. Measured with immunoSEQ multiplex PCR; TCRdb has only the in-frame clones, and not every one. The table includes roughly 210,000 clones, approximately 45% detected once. Concerning this clone itself: Antigen specificity is unknown.

Treatment given: oral pan-JAK inhibitor, 5-10 mg twice daily. The receptor was isolated from a human donor with alopecia areata. This chain links TRBV5-6 with TRBJ2-2; TRBD1 matches 10 bases. This sample comprised CD4+ T cells sorted from blood, obtained between weeks 36 and 40, from a patient treated with tofacitinib. CDR3 loop: CASSHGQGGTGELFF. CDR3 sequence (DNA): TGTGCCAGCAGCCACGGACAGGGGGGCACCGGGGAGCTGTTTTTT.